This T cell receptor (beta chain) was identified during a study of shared clonotypes between healthy human individuals. Study-level background: Each donor had three CD4 naive, three CD4 memory, two CD8 naive and one CD8 memory plate.

V shed 4 bases and J shed 2 bases, with 12 bases lying between them. The CDR3 is 15 amino acids. Germline V gene sequence: CDR1 SNHLY, CDR2 FYNNEI. On this clone itself: Its antigen is unidentified.

Adults of Caucasian background living in Nashville, Tennessee made up all donors. Division of CD4+ cells produced a CD45RA+ naive subset and a CD45RA-negative memory subset. General study results and limits: Across subsets, estimated richness was generally greater for naive than for memory populations.

TCRdb keeps only in-frame clones here, not all; method: immunoSEQ multiplex PCR. Of 180,000 or so clones detected, 85% to 95% appear once; the ten largest clones hold 0.067%. The sequencing input was naive CD4+ T cells sorted from blood. Subset defined: CD45RA+ positively selected. The rearrangement joins TRBV2 to TRBJ1-3; D gene uncertain. This clonotype was obtained from a woman between 25 and 40 years old in good health. CDR3: CASSGLTNTGNTIYF. Here the CDR3 DNA reads TGTGCCAGCAGTGGTCTGACGAACACTGGAAACACCATATATTTT.